These T cell receptor beta chains were read from a single sample in a study of blood T cell repertoires in COVID-19. Sequencing used immunoSEQ multiplex PCR; TCRdb keeps in-frame clones, though not all of them. The sample includes approximately 320,000 clones, around 90% of them seen just once. Source material: PBMCs or T cells enriched from blood (not recorded which). The receptors stem from a man aged 60 to 69 who had recovered from COVID-19. Both conserved end residues are part of each CDR3. The order of the fields is J gene, V gene, clone size, D gene, CDR3 protein, CDR3 DNA. The D gene is left open where the match is weak. Not all rows give a size; the values are once, few, many and, for expanded clones, a class.

>TRBJ2-1|TRBV7-8|-|-
CASSLLQLVTKQFF
TGTGCCAGCAGCTTACTCCAACTAGTGACCAAGCAGTTCTTC
>TRBJ1-2|TRBV7-2|-|-
CASTTGAGREGGYTF
TGTGCCAGCACCACGGGAGCAGGGAGAGAGGGTGGCTACACCTTC
>TRBJ2-1|TRBV9|-|TRBD1
CASSVAPRTGLEQFF
TGTGCCAGCAGCGTAGCACCAAGGACAGGGCTTGAGCAGTTCTTC
>TRBJ1-1|TRBV30|-|-
CAWKWGVNTEAFF
TGTGCCTGGAAGTGGGGGGTAAACACTGAAGCTTTCTTT
>TRBJ1-3|TRBV7-9|-|TRBD1
CASGQGQPYSGNTIYF
TGTGCCAGCGGGCAGGGACAGCCGTACTCTGGAAACACCATATATTTT
>TRBJ1-5|TRBV3-1/TRBV3-2|-|-
CASSQAGGGGQPQHF
TGTGCCAGCAGCCAAGCCGGGGGAGGGGGTCAGCCCCAGCATTTT
>TRBJ1-1|TRBV4-2|once|TRBD1
CASSQTGMNTEAFF
TGTGCCAGCAGCCAGACAGGGATGAACACTGAAGCTTTCTTT
>TRBJ2-1|TRBV5-1|-|-
CASSLDPIAYNEQFF
TGCGCCAGCAGCTTGGACCCGATAGCCTACAATGAGCAGTTCTTC
>TRBJ2-7|TRBV2|-|TRBD1
CASRGTGDVQYF
TGTGCCAGCAGGGGGACAGGGGATGTGCAGTACTTC
>TRBJ1-2|TRBV5-6|-|TRBD1
CASSWRKQGELYGYTF
TGTGCCAGCAGCTGGCGAAAACAGGGGGAGCTCTATGGCTACACCTTC